Following are 20 T cell receptor beta chains from one sample sequenced in a study of blood T cells in healthy people across ages. A second PCR of about 7 to 11 cycles used a sample-barcoded 5' primer and a J-beta primer mix. TCRdb reprocessed the 5' RACE reads with MiXCR, giving one entry per CDR3 protein. The sample contains over 500,000 distinct CDR3 sequences, 52% of which appear only once. What was sequenced was blood. Receptor source: a woman older than 75 in good health.

This clonotype was picked up many times. This chain links TRBV10-3 with TRBJ2-7, with 7 bases that match TRBD1. The CDR3 covers 13 residues. Germline V gene sequence: CDR1 ENHRY, CDR2 SYGVKD. V lost 8 bases to trimming and J lost 6 bases; unmatched junction nucleotides: 10. In DNA form, the CDR3 reads TGTGCCATCCATCGGGACAGTCCCTTCGAGCAGTACTTC. It encodes CAIHRDSPFEQYF.

J is TRBJ2-7 and V is TRBV7-9; 8 positions agree with TRBD1. The trim removed 6 bases at V and 2 bases at J, leaving 6 bases unmatched. Germline loops: CDR1 SEHNR, CDR2 FQNEAQ (reference sequence). This CDR3 has 14 residues. The CDR3 nucleotides are TGTGCCAGCAGATATACAGGGGGAACCTACGAGCAGTACTTC. Protein: CASRYTGGTYEQYF.

The genes are TRBV4-1 and TRBJ2-2, with a tentative D call TRBD1 (5 bases). The CDR3 spans 17 residues. Germline V gives CDR1 MGHRA, CDR2 YSYEKL. The V end was cut by 0 bases, the J end by 7 bases, with 18 bases between. The CDR3 nucleotides read TGCGCCAGCAGCCAAGATCTCGGCAGGGCCCTCTTCGGGGAGCTGTTTTTT. Protein sequence: CASSQDLGRALFGELFF.

This clonotype was seen only a few times. The V gene is TRBV7-8, the J gene TRBJ1-4; the D is unclear. The CDR3 runs 17 residues. Germline V gene data show CDR1 as SGHVS and CDR2 as FQNEAQ. V was cut by 5 bases and J by 0 bases, with 16 bases left in between. CDR3 DNA: TGTGCCAGCAGCCCCACTCGGGGTCCTGCAACTAATGAAAAACTGTTTTTT. As protein: CASSPTRGPATNEKLFF.

About this clonotype itself: An end of the junction does not agree with germline; a read error may underlie this. The rearrangement links TRBV28 to TRBJ2-3, with TRBD2 as a possible D gene (5 bases). The germline gives CDR1 MDHEN, CDR2 SYDVKM. The CDR3 loop spans 14 amino acids. CDR3 nucleotide sequence: TGTGCCATCAGTGTTCTAACGGGGACAGATACGCAGTATTTT. Amino acid sequence: CAISVLTGTDTQYF.

This sequence joins TRBV27 and TRBJ2-1; 10 bases are shared with TRBD1. The J segment lost 5 bases and the V segment lost 5 bases, leaving 6 bases of the junction unmatched. The CDR3 runs to 15 residues. Germline CDR1 reads MNHEY; CDR2 reads SMNVEV (reference sequence). CDR3 protein: CASSPGQGGDNEQFF. The CDR3, as DNA: TGTGCCAGCAGTCCTGGACAGGGGGGGGACAATGAGCAGTTCTTC.

This clonotype turned up a few times. The rearrangement links TRBV19 to TRBJ2-1, with 9 positions matching TRBD1. The CDR3 loop spans 11 amino acids. Germline assignment: CDR1 LNHDA and CDR2 SQIVND (reference sequence). V lost 7 bases to trimming and J lost 12 bases; unmatched junction nucleotides: 4. The CDR3 here is CASTDRGSQFF. CDR3 nucleotide sequence: TGTGCCAGTACGGACAGGGGTTCGCAGTTCTTC.

This clonotype was counted ten times or more. The chain uses TRBV25-1 and TRBJ1-6; TRBD1 matches 8 bases. This CDR3 contains 15 residues. V shed 1 base and J 14 bases; nucleotides not matched to a gene: 10. Looked up from germline, CDR1 is MGHDK and CDR2 is SYGVNS. DNA for the CDR3: TGTGCCAGCAGTGAATCACCAGGGGGCGATTCGACCCTCCACTTT. This translates into CASSESPGGDSTLHF.

The V gene is TRBV20-1, the J gene TRBJ1-5; 8 bases agree with TRBD1. Unmatched junction bases numbered 4, after V lost 4 bases and J lost 2 bases. The CDR3 loop spans 14 amino acids. Germline CDR1 and CDR2: DFQATT and SNEGSKA (reference sequence). CDR3 nucleotides: TGCAGTGCTATGGACAGGGAGGGCAATCAGCCCCAGCATTTT. The encoded protein is CSAMDREGNQPQHF.

The chain employs TRBV20-1 and TRBJ2-5; possible D gene TRBD2, 6 bases. Per germline, CDR1 DFQATT and CDR2 SNEGSKA (reference sequence). Trimming took 0 bases from V and 11 from J, leaving 25 bases between them. CDR3 length equals 16 residues. In nucleotides, the CDR3 is TGCAGTGCTAGAGATCGGGTGGCGGGGTCCTACAATGAGCAGTACTTC. This gives the protein CSARDRVAGSYNEQYF.

This clonotype was seen a handful of times. This rearrangement joins TRBV7-9 to TRBJ1-2; the D gene is possibly TRBD1 (5 bases). The CDR3 has 14 residues. CDR1 and CDR2 (germline): SEHNR, FQNEAQ (reference sequence). Trimming shortened V by 1 base and J by 7 bases, and 13 bases separated the two germline ends. Here the CDR3 reads CASSLGQTAAGYTF. CDR3 bases: TGTGCCAGCAGCTTAGGACAGACCGCTGCTGGCTACACCTTC.

This clonotype was picked up many times. The chain is built from TRBV20-1 and TRBJ2-3, with 9 bases lining up with TRBD1. V lost 0 bases, J lost 2 bases, and 6 bases stayed unmatched. This CDR3 has 16 residues. Germline CDR1 and CDR2: DFQATT and SNEGSKA (reference sequence). CDR3 in amino acids: CSARDSGTGHTDTQYF. The CDR3 DNA follows: TGCAGTGCTAGAGATTCAGGGACAGGGCACACAGATACGCAGTATTTT.

The J gene is TRBJ2-1, the V gene TRBV4-3, with D unclear. V shed 0 bases and J shed 9 bases, with 12 bases lying between them. The germline V gene encodes CDR1 LGHNA and CDR2 YSLEER. There are 14 residues in the CDR3. CDR3 DNA: TGCGCCAGCAGCCAAGAGGCGGCCCACGGTGAGCAGTTCTTC. Protein: CASSQEAAHGEQFF.

This clonotype turned up a few times. This chain uses TRBV12-3 or TRBV12-4 with TRBJ2-6; D gene uncertain. CDR3 length: 17 residues. V lost 5 bases to trimming and J lost 3 bases, with 17 bases between them. CDR3 region: CASSHSLLVGGANVLTF. As DNA, the CDR3 is TGTGCCAGCAGTCACTCGCTCCTTGTCGGTGGGGCCAACGTCCTGACTTTC.

Comment on this clonotype: A much larger clone differs by one base, so this may be a read error. The chain links TRBV20-1 to TRBJ2-2; possibly TRBD2 for D (6 bases). Per germline, CDR1 DFQATT and CDR2 SNEGSKA (reference sequence). The CDR3 covers 13 residues. CDR3 protein: CSASTPITGGLFF. The CDR3 DNA follows: TGCAGTGCTAGCACACCGATCACCGGGGGGCTGTTTTTT.

The genes are TRBV12-3 or TRBV12-4 and TRBJ2-1; possible D gene TRBD1, 5 bases. Deletions cut 7 bases from V and 6 bases from J, with 16 bases between. The CDR3 covers 14 residues. The CDR3 nucleotides read TGTGCCAGCACAGACAGCGACATCTCCAATGAGCAGTTCTTC. Its translation: CASTDSDISNEQFF.

The genes are TRBV6-2 or TRBV6-3 and TRBJ2-7; D gene uncertain. The J call could be wrong; TRBJ2-5 is a better fit for the DNA end. Germline-derived CDR1 and CDR2 are MNHEY and SVGEGT. This CDR3 has 13 residues. CDR3: CASRDDPRETQYF. In DNA, the CDR3 is TGTGCCAGCAGGGACGACCCTCGGGAGACCCAGTACTTC.

This clonotype has a handful of counts. V gene TRBV5-1 combines with J gene TRBJ1-2; D uncertain. V gave up 4 bases and J gave up 7 bases, with 23 bases separating them. This CDR3 is 16 amino acids long. Per the germline V gene, CDR1 is SGHRS and CDR2 is YFSETQ. The CDR3 reads CASSPRASGLESGYTF. In DNA, the CDR3 is TGCGCCAGCAGCCCAAGGGCCTCCGGCCTTGAAAGTGGCTACACCTTC.

This clonotype showed up just a few times. This CDR3 reads CASSPAQGTREAFF. CDR3 nucleotides: TGTGCCAGCAGTCCGGCCCAGGGGACCCGTGAAGCTTTCTTT. The J gene is TRBJ1-1, the V gene TRBV28; the D gene is possibly TRBD1 (6 bases). Germline CDR1 is MDHEN and CDR2 is SYDVKM. The CDR3 length is 14 residues. V dropped 5 bases and J dropped 7 bases, with 17 bases sitting between them.

The gene calls are TRBV9 and TRBJ1-2; D perhaps matches TRBD1 (6 bases). Deletions cut 1 base from V and 3 bases from J, with 34 bases between. CDR1 is SGDLS and CDR2 is YYNGEE in the germline V gene. The CDR3 contains 22 residues. CDR3 nucleotides: TGTGCCAGCAGCGTATCCCGACGGGTCGCATCCCCCTCCAATCGACAGGACTATGGCTACACCTTC. Amino acids: CASSVSRRVASPSNRQDYGYTF.